Below, one TCR beta chain is given with its context. V lost 1 base and J lost 4; bases outside the gene matches: 3. The CDR3 runs to 14 residues. Germline CDR1 is SGHRS and CDR2 is YFSETQ. This sample was taken from a study of OX40 agonist ivuxolimab in advanced cancers. Only in-frame clones appear in the TCRdb table, and some are missing; sequencing was by immunoSEQ multiplex PCR. The sample gives approximately 94,000 clones, about 85% of which show up once; about 1.1% is in the top ten. This rearrangement joins TRBV5-1 to TRBJ2-3; the match to TRBD1 covers 7 bases. The sequencing here drew on CD4+ or CD8+ T cells sorted from blood, taken in a trial of the OX40 agonist ivuxolimab. The receptor was derived from an adult with an advanced solid tumor such as melanoma, head and neck, liver or kidney cancer. The CDR3 reads CASSLNRGADTQYF. Here the CDR3 DNA reads TGCGCCAGCAGCTTGAACAGGGGCGCAGATACGCAGTATTTT.